The rows below give T cell receptor beta chains drawn from one sample of a study of a mutant IDH1 vaccine in newly diagnosed glioma. Method: immunoSEQ multiplex PCR; TCRdb's copy keeps in-frame clones and lacks some. The sample records about 41,000 clones, around 79% being singletons. Antigens of these TCRs are unknown. Sequenced here: PBMCs, sampled from a glioma patient whose treatment included an IDH1 peptide vaccine. All receptors derive from a woman aged 40 to 50 with glioma. Some clones in this sample may be carry-over from other donors' samples. CDR3s include the opening cysteine and the closing phenylalanine or tryptophan. Fields, in order: J gene, V gene, CDR3 protein.

>TRBJ2-7|TRBV7-2
CASSSYAGEYF
>TRBJ2-1|TRBV6-1
CASSVRGLNAYNEQFF
>TRBJ1-1|TRBV21-1
CARSASGYTEAFF
>TRBJ1-5|TRBV28
CASSHPQSNQPQHF
>TRBJ2-3|TRBV10-3
CAISEGQVSTDTQYF
>TRBJ2-7|TRBV5-1
CASSWKTTGPYEQYF
>TRBJ2-5|TRBV7-2
CASSDGGETQYF
>TRBJ1-6|TRBV19
CASDRLHGNSPLHF
>TRBJ2-2|TRBV4-3
CASSQEGSTGELFF
>TRBJ2-2|TRBV7-2
CASSPGLAGDKLNTGELFF
>TRBJ1-5|TRBV6-1
CASSDATQGQPQHF
>TRBJ1-3|TRBV7-9
CATPGGWSGNTIYF
>TRBJ1-6|TRBV19
CASSSGLQSSYNSPLHF
>TRBJ1-5|TRBV19
CASEAGTLDQPQHF
>TRBJ1-3|TRBV10-3
CAISGPSGNTIYF
>TRBJ2-3|TRBV30
CAWSRTSGGARDTQYF
>TRBJ2-7|TRBV5-6
CASSLRVSSYEQYF
>TRBJ2-7|TRBV28
CATTSGVSNYEQYF
>TRBJ2-2|TRBV5-1
CASSSDTRRFNTGELFF
>TRBJ1-1|TRBV27
CASRGGPEAFF
>TRBJ1-2|TRBV7-9
CASSRDSNYGYTF
>TRBJ2-3|TRBV5-1
CASSLGADTQYF
>TRBJ1-1|TRBV19
CASRRSPKDTEAFF
>TRBJ1-1|TRBV9
CASSVEEGEKQEAFF
>TRBJ1-5|TRBV18
CASSPDSGNQPQHF
>TRBJ1-2|TRBV28
CASRAPGFNYGYTF
>TRBJ1-2|TRBV30
CAWRHGAGFDGYTF
>TRBJ2-7|TRBV9
CASSVPTYYEQYF
>TRBJ1-3|TRBV9
CASSQGPGNTIYF
>TRBJ2-2|TRBV29-1
CSVVGASGELFF
>TRBJ2-7|TRBV11-2
CASSSSGYEQYF
>TRBJ1-2|TRBV5-1
CTSSSTGANYGYTF
>TRBJ2-3|TRBV9
CASSVGGVQDTQYF
>TRBJ2-1|TRBV29-1
CSVEDPTGRTQGSYNEQFF
>TRBJ1-5|TRBV30
CAWSLSGTFNQPQHF
>TRBJ1-3|TRBV6-5
CASSEIRGNTIYF
>TRBJ2-5|TRBV5-1
CASSLGLRETQYF
>TRBJ2-6|TRBV5-1
CASSLQGPSSGANVLTF
>TRBJ1-1|TRBV20-1
CSARDSYEAFF